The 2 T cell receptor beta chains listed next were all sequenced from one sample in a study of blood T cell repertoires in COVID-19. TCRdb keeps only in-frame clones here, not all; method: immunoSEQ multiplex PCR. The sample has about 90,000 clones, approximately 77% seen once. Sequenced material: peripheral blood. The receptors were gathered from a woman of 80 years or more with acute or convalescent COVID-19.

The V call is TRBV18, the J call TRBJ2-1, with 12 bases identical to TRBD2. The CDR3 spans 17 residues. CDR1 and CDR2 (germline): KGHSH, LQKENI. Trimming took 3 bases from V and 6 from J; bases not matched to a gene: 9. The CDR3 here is CASSPSSGGALGNEQFF. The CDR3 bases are TGTGCCAGCTCACCGTCTAGCGGGGGGGCCCTGGGCAATGAGCAGTTCTTC.

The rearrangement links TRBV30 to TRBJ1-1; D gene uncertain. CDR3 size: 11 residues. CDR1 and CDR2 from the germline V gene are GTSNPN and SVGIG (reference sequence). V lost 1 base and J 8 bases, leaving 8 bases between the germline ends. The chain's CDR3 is CAWSGLLEAFF. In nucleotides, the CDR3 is TGTGCCTGGAGTGGACTCTTAGAAGCTTTCTTT.